This T cell receptor (beta chain) was sequenced in a study of T-cell memory formation after mild COVID-19. TCRdb ran MiXCR on the 5' RACE reads and lists one entry per CDR3 protein. This repertoire shows under 300,000 distinct CDR3 sequences, about a sixth found once; its top ten account for around a fifth. The germline V and J ends were trimmed by 6 bases and 1 base, with 15 bases remaining between them. This CDR3 is built from 15 residues. Ten or more counts support this clonotype. The sequence came from a man aged 18 to 30 who had mild COVID-19 (a few samples of this study predate the infection). Cell type and time point are not known. The rearrangement links TRBV12-3 or TRBV12-4 to TRBJ1-1; no clear D. The source material was PBMCs or a T cell subset sorted from them (not recorded which). CDR3 coding DNA: TGTGCCAGCAGATGGACCCCCTCCCGGAACACTGAAGCTTTCTTT. It codes for CASRWTPSRNTEAFF.